The 28 T cell receptor beta chains presented below share a single source sample, sequenced in a study of blood T cell repertoires in COVID-19. Libraries were prepared by immunoSEQ multiplex PCR; TCRdb keeps only in-frame clonotypes and omits some of them. The sample shows around 230,000 clones, roughly 80% of them seen only once. The specimen was peripheral blood. The receptors come from a middle-aged woman with active or convalescent COVID-19.

The chain links TRBV2 to TRBJ1-5; D not resolved. CDR1 and CDR2 (germline): SNHLY, FYNNEI. This CDR3 has 13 residues. V lost 8 bases, J lost 0 bases, and 8 bases lay in between. CDR3 sequence (DNA): TGTGCCAGCGATTCGGGTAGCAATCAGCCCCAGCATTTT. It is translated as CASDSGSNQPQHF.

For the CDR3, the DNA is TGCGCCAGCAGCCAAGTAGCGGGGGCGAACACCGGGGAGCTGTTTTTT. The encoded protein is CASSQVAGANTGELFF. The chain links TRBV4-3 to TRBJ2-2, with TRBD2 matching 9 bases. Trimming removed 1 base from V and 0 bases from J; junction bases left unmatched: 0. The CDR3 contains 16 residues. The germline V gene has CDR1 LGHNA and CDR2 YSLEER.

The CDR3 DNA follows: TGTGCCAGCAGCTCGGACAGGGGCTATGGCTACACCTTC. Its translation: CASSSDRGYGYTF. The rearrangement joins TRBV7-2 to TRBJ1-2, with 9 bases identical to TRBD1. The CDR3 totals 13 residues. Germline CDR1 is SGHTA and CDR2 is FQGNSA. Germline trimming cut 4 bases from V and 4 bases from J; bases unmatched to any gene: 1.

The chain joins TRBV6-1 to TRBJ1-5; D unresolved. Germline V gene lookup returns CDR1 MNHNS and CDR2 SASEGT. The ends were cut back, 2 bases at V and 7 bases at J, with 12 bases in the middle. The CDR3 covers 14 residues. The CDR3 sequence: CASSEYGEEQPQHF. As DNA, the CDR3 is TGTGCCAGCAGTGAATACGGGGAAGAGCAGCCCCAGCATTTT.

V is TRBV7-2 and J is TRBJ1-1; D might be TRBD1 (6 bases). The CDR3 contains 14 residues. Germline CDR1 and CDR2: SGHTA and FQGNSA. V was shortened by 5 bases and J by 3 bases, with 13 bases between the two germline ends. CDR3 nucleotides: TGTGCCAGCAGCCCCAAACAGGGTCACACTGAAGCTTTCTTT. It yields the protein CASSPKQGHTEAFF.

The rearrangement uses TRBV27 and TRBJ2-2; the match to TRBD1 covers 9 bases. The germline V gene encodes CDR1 MNHEY and CDR2 SMNVEV (reference sequence). This CDR3 has 15 residues. With V trimmed by 6 bases and J by 4 bases, 6 bases remained unmatched. Written as DNA, the CDR3 is TGTGCCAGCAGCTGGACAGGGGTCAGCACCGGGGAGCTGTTTTTT. Amino acids: CASSWTGVSTGELFF.

The chain recombines TRBV7-8 with TRBJ1-5, with D perhaps TRBD1 (5 bases). Per the germline V gene, CDR1 is SGHVS and CDR2 is FQNEAQ. This CDR3 contains 15 residues. V dropped 1 base and J dropped 2 bases, with 9 bases sitting between them. As DNA, the CDR3 is TGTGCCAGCAGCTTAGGCAGGGTGGGCAATCAGCCCCAGCATTTT. Translation: CASSLGRVGNQPQHF.

The J gene is TRBJ1-1, the V gene TRBV7-9, with D uncertain. The germline V gene has CDR1 SEHNR and CDR2 FQNEAQ (reference sequence). Trimming left V 3 bases short and J 0 bases short, with 8 bases between. The CDR3 covers 14 residues. CDR3 nucleotides: TGTGCCAGCAGCTTCCAGAATATGAACACTGAAGCTTTCTTT. Translating it yields CASSFQNMNTEAFF.

This clone came up a few times. V gene TRBV18 combines with J gene TRBJ2-7; 7 nucleotides align to TRBD1. This CDR3 is 15 amino acids long. Germline V CDR1 and CDR2: KGHSH, LQKENI. J was trimmed by 6 bases and V by 3 bases; bases with no gene match: 11. DNA for the CDR3: TGTGCCAGCTCACCGTCGACAGGGTCGAGATCCGAGCAGTACTTC. It encodes CASSPSTGSRSEQYF.

The gene calls are TRBV15 and TRBJ2-4; 7 bases line up with TRBD1. After removal of 3 bases from V and 1 base from J, the junction contained 6 bases not matched to a gene. In germline, CDR1 is LNHNV, CDR2 YYDKDF (reference sequence). This CDR3 is built from 16 residues. In DNA form, the CDR3 reads TGTGCCACCAGCAGGGCTAAACAGGGGGCCAAAAACATTCAGTACTTC. Its protein product is CATSRAKQGAKNIQYF.

The genes are TRBV4-2 and TRBJ2-7; 8 nucleotides line up with TRBD1. The germline gives CDR1 LGHNA, CDR2 YNFKEQ. After removal of 0 bases from V and 7 bases from J, the junction contained 11 bases not matched to a gene. The CDR3 covers 16 residues. CDR3 nucleotide sequence: TGTGCCAGCAGCCAAGAGGGTTCGCAGGGGGCCTGGGAGCAGTACTTC. It yields the protein CASSQEGSQGAWEQYF.

The chain links TRBV19 to TRBJ2-7; 7 nucleotides agree with TRBD2. The CDR3 contains 16 residues. The J segment lost 0 bases and the V segment lost 6 bases, leaving 11 bases of the junction unmatched. Germline CDR1 reads LNHDA; CDR2 reads SQIVND (reference sequence). The CDR3: CASSPKRDFHSYEQYF. For the CDR3, the DNA is TGTGCCAGTAGCCCGAAGCGGGACTTTCACTCCTACGAGCAGTACTTC.

The rearrangement links TRBV12-5 to TRBJ2-1, with a tentative D call TRBD1 (5 bases). Germline loops: CDR1 LGHNT, CDR2 FRNRAP. V lost 2 bases to trimming and J lost 5 bases, with 10 bases between them. This CDR3 has 14 amino acids. Here the CDR3 DNA reads TGTGCTAGTGGTTTGAACAGGCTCGACAATGAGCAGTTCTTC. Amino acid sequence: CASGLNRLDNEQFF. Full variable domain (remainder filled in from reference TRBV12-5 and TRBJ2-1): DARVTQTPRHKVTEMGQEVTMRCQPILGHNTVFWYRQTMMQGLELLAYFRNRAPLDDSGMPKDRFSAEMPDATLATLKIQPSEPRDSAVYFCASGLNRLDNEQFFGPGTRLTVL.

This chain links TRBV21-1 with TRBJ2-1; TRBD2 is taken as the D call from the table, unchecked against the DNA. TRBV21-1 is marked as a pseudogene. CDR3 length equals 12 residues. The CDR3 DNA reads TGTGCCAGCGAGCGGGCAGACAATGAGCAGTTCTTC. Translated: CASERADNEQFF.

The chain has TRBV5-8 and TRBJ1-5, with D possibly TRBD1 on 5 matching bases. Looked up from germline, CDR1 is SGHTS and CDR2 is YDEGEE. V dropped 0 bases and J dropped 4 bases, with 11 bases sitting between them. The CDR3 sequence is 15 residues long. DNA of the CDR3: TGTGCCAGCAGCTTGGACGGGGGAGGGAATCAGCCCCAGCATTTT. This sequence encodes CASSLDGGGNQPQHF.

This clone has just a few counts. The rearrangement links TRBV7-9 to TRBJ2-2; 7 nucleotides match TRBD2. CDR1 and CDR2 (germline): SEHNR, FQNEAQ (reference sequence). The junction had 6 bases not matched to a gene; V was cut back by 5 bases and J by 0 bases. This CDR3 region has 16 residues. The CDR3 loop reads CASSLASGTNTGELFF. The CDR3 bases are TGTGCCAGCAGCCTTGCGAGCGGGACGAACACCGGGGAGCTGTTTTTT.

A few counts support this clone. The chain employs TRBV10-1 and TRBJ2-7; a possible D gene is TRBD1 (8 bases). The CDR3 loop spans 13 amino acids. Between the trimmed V and J ends, which lost 9 bases and 3 bases, there was a span of 15 bases. Germline loops: CDR1 WNHNN, CDR2 SYGVQD (reference sequence). The CDR3 bases are TGCGCCAGTGGACAGGGAGGGAACTACGAGCAGTACTTC. Translated, it gives CASGQGGNYEQYF.

V usage is TRBV6-2 or TRBV6-3 and J usage is TRBJ2-1; no reliable D call. Trimming stripped 3 bases from V and 8 bases from J, with 11 bases between. CDR3 length: 13 amino acids. Germline V gene sequence: CDR1 MNHEY, CDR2 SVGEGT. CDR3 sequence (DNA): TGTGCCAGCAGTTATTACAGTACGGATGAGCAGTTCTTC. It specifies CASSYYSTDEQFF.

This chain links TRBV4-3 with TRBJ2-7, with 7 bases identical to TRBD2. V lost 2 bases, J lost 1 base, and 8 bases stayed unmatched. The CDR3 is 16 amino acids. CDR1 LGHNA and CDR2 YSLEER come from the germline V gene. CDR3 amino acids: CASSQSGASGSYEQYF. CDR3 sequence (DNA): TGCGCCAGCAGCCAAAGCGGGGCTAGCGGTTCCTACGAGCAGTACTTC.

In its sample, this clone was seen once. This chain joins TRBV11-3 and TRBJ2-1, with D possibly TRBD2 on 7 matching bases. V lost 5 bases, J lost 9 bases, and 14 bases lay in between. This CDR3 has 13 residues. Germline loops: CDR1 SGHNT, CDR2 YENEEA. CDR3 nucleotides: TGTGCCAGCAGCGATAGAGGGGGGGGTGAGCAGTTCTTC. This sequence encodes CASSDRGGGEQFF.

CDR3 coding DNA: TGTGCCACCAGTGACCCTAGTCAGTATGGCTACACCTTC. As protein: CATSDPSQYGYTF. V and J are TRBV24-1 and TRBJ1-2; no definite D call. In germline, CDR1 is KGHDR, CDR2 SFDVKD. Trimming removed 4 bases from V and 5 bases from J, with 10 bases in between. This CDR3 contains 13 residues.

This rearrangement joins TRBV19 to TRBJ1-1, with a weak D call TRBD1 (6 bases). V was cut by 4 bases and J by 3 bases, with 12 bases left in between. From germline, CDR1 is LNHDA and CDR2 SQIVND (reference sequence). The CDR3 contains 14 residues. The CDR3 region has the DNA TGTGCCAGTAGTACCTATCACAGGGACACTGAAGCTTTCTTT. This translates into CASSTYHRDTEAFF.

The sample holds one count of this clone. This rearrangement joins TRBV18 to TRBJ2-7; a weak D match, TRBD1 (5 bases). The CDR3 runs to 14 residues. Germline V gives CDR1 KGHSH, CDR2 LQKENI. V was clipped by 5 bases and J by 5 bases, with 16 bases between them. In nucleotides, the CDR3 is TGTGCCAGCTCAGCGATCTCAAACAGGAACGAGCAGTACTTC. This codes for CASSAISNRNEQYF. The variable domain in full, completed from reference TRBV18 and TRBJ2-7, reads NAGVMQNPRHLVRRRGQEARLRCSPMKGHSHVYWYRQLPEEGLKFMVYLQKENIIDESGMPKERFSAEFPKEGPSILRIQQVVRGDSAAYFCASSAISNRNEQYFGPGTRLTVT.

The J gene is TRBJ2-7, the V gene TRBV7-9; D might be TRBD1 (6 bases). The germline V and J ends were trimmed by 5 bases and 4 bases, with 15 bases remaining between them. CDR3 size: 14 residues. In germline, CDR1 is SEHNR, CDR2 FQNEAQ (reference sequence). This CDR3 is CASSVTGQTYEQYF. In nucleotides, the CDR3 is TGTGCCAGCAGCGTAACGGGACAAACTTACGAGCAGTACTTC.

The genes are TRBV29-1 and TRBJ1-2; 7 nucleotides align to TRBD1. Trimming took 0 bases from V and 6 from J; bases not matched to a gene: 10. CDR3 length equals 15 residues. Germline V gives CDR1 SQVTM, CDR2 ANQGSEA. The DNA of the CDR3 is TGCAGCGTTGAAGAAGGGTCTCAGGGGGGAAATGGCTACACCTTC. Residues: CSVEEGSQGGNGYTF.

In its sample, this clone was seen a few times. V and J are TRBV24-1 and TRBJ2-2; the match to TRBD1 covers 7 bases. CDR3 length equals 15 residues. V lost 7 bases, J lost 2 bases, and 6 bases stayed unmatched. Per the germline V gene, CDR1 is KGHDR and CDR2 is SFDVKD. CDR3 DNA sequence: TGTGCCACCAGCGCTCGGACAGGAAACACCGGGGAGCTGTTTTTT. Translated, it gives CATSARTGNTGELFF.

The chain uses TRBV15 and TRBJ2-7, with 10 bases matching TRBD1. The trim removed 1 base at V and 0 bases at J, leaving 0 bases unmatched. The CDR3 is 15 residues long. Germline V gene data show CDR1 as LNHNV and CDR2 as YYDKDF (reference sequence). The CDR3 DNA reads as TGTGCCACCAGCAGAGGGACAGGGGGCTCCTACGAGCAGTACTTC. Translated: CATSRGTGGSYEQYF.

This chain uses TRBV27 with TRBJ2-7; perhaps TRBD1 as D (5 bases). CDR3 size: 13 residues. CDR1 and CDR2 (germline): MNHEY, SMNVEV (reference sequence). The V end was cut by 6 bases, the J end by 0 bases, with 9 bases between. CDR3 DNA sequence: TGTGCCAGCAGACCGACAGTCTCCTACGAGCAGTACTTC. Translating it yields CASRPTVSYEQYF.